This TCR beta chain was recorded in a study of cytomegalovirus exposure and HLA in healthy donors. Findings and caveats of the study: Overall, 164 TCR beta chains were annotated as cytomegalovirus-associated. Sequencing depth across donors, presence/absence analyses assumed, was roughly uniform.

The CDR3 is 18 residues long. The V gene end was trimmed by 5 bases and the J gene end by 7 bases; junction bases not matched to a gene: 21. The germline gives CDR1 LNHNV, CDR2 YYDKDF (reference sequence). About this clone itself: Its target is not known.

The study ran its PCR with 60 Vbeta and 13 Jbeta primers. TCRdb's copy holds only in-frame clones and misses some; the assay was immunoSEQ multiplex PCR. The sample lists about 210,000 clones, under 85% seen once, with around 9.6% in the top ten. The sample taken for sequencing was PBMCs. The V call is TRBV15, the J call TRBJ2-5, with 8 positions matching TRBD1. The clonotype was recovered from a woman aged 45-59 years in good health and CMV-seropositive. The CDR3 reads CATSGDRFRPPHGWTQYF. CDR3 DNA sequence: TGTGCCACCAGCGGGGACAGGTTTCGACCTCCCCATGGTTGGACCCAGTACTTC.